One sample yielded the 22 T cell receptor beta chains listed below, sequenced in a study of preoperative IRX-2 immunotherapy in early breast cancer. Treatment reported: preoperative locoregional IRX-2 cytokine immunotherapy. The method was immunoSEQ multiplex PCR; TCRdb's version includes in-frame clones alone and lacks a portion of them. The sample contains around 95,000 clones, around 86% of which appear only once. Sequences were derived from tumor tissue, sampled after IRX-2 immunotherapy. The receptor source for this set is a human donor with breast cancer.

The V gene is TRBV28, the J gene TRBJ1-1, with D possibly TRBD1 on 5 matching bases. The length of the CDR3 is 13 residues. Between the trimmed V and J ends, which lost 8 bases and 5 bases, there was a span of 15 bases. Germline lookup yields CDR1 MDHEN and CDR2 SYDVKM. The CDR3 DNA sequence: TGTGCCAGCCTCAAAGCAGGGTTAACTGAAGCTTTCTTT. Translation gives CASLKAGLTEAFF.

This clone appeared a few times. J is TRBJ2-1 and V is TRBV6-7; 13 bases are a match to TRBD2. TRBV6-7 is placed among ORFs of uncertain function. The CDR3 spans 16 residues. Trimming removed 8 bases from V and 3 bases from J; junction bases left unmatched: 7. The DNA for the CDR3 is TGTGCCAGCGGGAGACTAGCGGGGGGACTCTACAATGAGCAGTTCTTC. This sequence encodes CASGRLAGGLYNEQFF.

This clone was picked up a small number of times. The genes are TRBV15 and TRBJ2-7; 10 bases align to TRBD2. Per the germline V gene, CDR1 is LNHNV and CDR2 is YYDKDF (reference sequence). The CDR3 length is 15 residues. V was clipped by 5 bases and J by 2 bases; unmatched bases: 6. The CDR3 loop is CATSETGTSAYEQYF. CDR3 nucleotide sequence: TGTGCCACCAGCGAAACAGGGACTAGCGCCTACGAGCAGTACTTC.

The CDR3 DNA follows: TGTGCCTGGGACGGCCCCTTTCCCTCTGGAAACACCATATATTTT. Its protein is CAWDGPFPSGNTIYF. This rearrangement joins TRBV30 to TRBJ1-3; D gene ambiguous. Germline CDR1 and CDR2: GTSNPN and SVGIG (reference sequence). The V end lost 5 bases, the J end lost 0 bases, and 14 bases lay between the germline ends. CDR3 length: 15 residues.

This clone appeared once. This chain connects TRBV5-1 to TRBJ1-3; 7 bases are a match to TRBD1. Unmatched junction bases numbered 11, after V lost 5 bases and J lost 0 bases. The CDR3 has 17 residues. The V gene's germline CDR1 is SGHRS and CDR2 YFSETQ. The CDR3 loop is CASSPGTAWGSGNTIYF. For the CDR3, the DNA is TGCGCCAGCAGTCCCGGGACAGCTTGGGGCTCTGGAAACACCATATATTTT.

This chain's CDR3 is CASSYLRGNTIYF. The CDR3 DNA reads TGTGCCAGCAGCTACTTACGTGGAAACACCATATATTTT. This rearrangement joins TRBV16 to TRBJ1-3, with D hard to call. The ends were cut back, 5 bases at V and 3 bases at J, with 8 bases in the middle. The CDR3 loop spans 13 amino acids. The germline gives CDR1 KGHSY, CDR2 FQNENV.

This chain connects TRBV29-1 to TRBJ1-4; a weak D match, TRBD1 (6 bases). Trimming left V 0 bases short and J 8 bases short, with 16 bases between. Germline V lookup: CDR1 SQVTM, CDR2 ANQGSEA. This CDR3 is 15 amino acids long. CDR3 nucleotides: TGCAGCGTTGAAGAGGAGGGGGGTAAGGGAGAAAAACTGTTTTTT. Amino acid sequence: CSVEEEGGKGEKLFF.

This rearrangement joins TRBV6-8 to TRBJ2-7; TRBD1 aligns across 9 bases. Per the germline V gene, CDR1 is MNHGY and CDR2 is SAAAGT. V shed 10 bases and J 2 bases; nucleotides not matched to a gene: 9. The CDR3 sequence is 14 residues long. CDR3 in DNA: TGTGCCACCCCTCGACAGGGGGGGGCCTACGAGCAGTACTTC. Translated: CATPRQGGAYEQYF.

CDR3 nucleotide sequence: TGTGCCAGCAGTGAAGAGGGTGCTCGCTATGGCTACACCTTC. Translating gives CASSEEGARYGYTF. V usage is TRBV6-1 and J usage is TRBJ1-2, with no clear D. From germline, CDR1 is MNHNS and CDR2 SASEGT. The CDR3 contains 14 residues. The germline V and J ends were trimmed by 1 base and 4 bases, with 10 bases remaining between them.

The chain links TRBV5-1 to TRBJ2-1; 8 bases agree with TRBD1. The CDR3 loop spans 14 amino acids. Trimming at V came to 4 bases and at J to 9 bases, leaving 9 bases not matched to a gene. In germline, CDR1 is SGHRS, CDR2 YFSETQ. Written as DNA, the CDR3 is TGCGCCAGCAGCGGCGGGACAGGCGGATCTGAGCAGTTCTTC. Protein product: CASSGGTGGSEQFF.

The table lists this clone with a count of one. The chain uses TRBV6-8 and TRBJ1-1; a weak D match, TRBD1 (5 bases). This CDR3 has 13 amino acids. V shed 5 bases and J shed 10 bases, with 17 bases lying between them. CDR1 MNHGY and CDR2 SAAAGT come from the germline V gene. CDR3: CASSKGRAGTAFF. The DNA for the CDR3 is TGTGCCAGCAGTAAGGGTCGGGCAGGGACAGCTTTCTTT.

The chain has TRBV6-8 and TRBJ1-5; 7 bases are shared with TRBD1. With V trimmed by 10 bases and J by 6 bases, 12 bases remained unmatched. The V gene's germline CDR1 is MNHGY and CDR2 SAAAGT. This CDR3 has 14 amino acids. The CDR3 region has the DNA TGTGCCATCAGCACACAGGGGAAAGGTCAGCCCCAGCATTTT. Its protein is CAISTQGKGQPQHF.

CDR3 in amino acids: CASSLVTSGGTDTQYF. In nucleotides, the CDR3 is TGCGCCAGCAGCTTGGTAACTAGCGGGGGCACAGATACGCAGTATTTT. The chain employs TRBV5-1 and TRBJ2-3, with TRBD2 matching 10 bases. The CDR3 sequence is 16 residues long. The V gene end was trimmed by 0 bases and the J gene end by 1 base; junction bases not matched to a gene: 2. Germline loops: CDR1 SGHRS, CDR2 YFSETQ.

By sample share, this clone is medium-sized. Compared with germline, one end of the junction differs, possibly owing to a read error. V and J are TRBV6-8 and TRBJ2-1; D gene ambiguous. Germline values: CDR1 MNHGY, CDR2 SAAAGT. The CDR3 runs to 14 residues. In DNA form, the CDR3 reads TGTGCCATCAGTGCTGGGGAATCCTACAATGAGCAGTTCTTC. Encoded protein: CAISAGESYNEQFF.

The CDR3 DNA is TGTGCCAGCGGGGGTGGCAGGGCATGGGAAGAGACCCAGTACTTC. It codes for CASGGGRAWEETQYF. The chain links TRBV6-8 to TRBJ2-5; D may be TRBD1 or TRBD2 (5 bases each). This CDR3 has 15 residues. Germline CDR1 MNHGY, CDR2 SAAAGT. V lost 8 bases and J 3 bases, leaving 19 bases between the germline ends.

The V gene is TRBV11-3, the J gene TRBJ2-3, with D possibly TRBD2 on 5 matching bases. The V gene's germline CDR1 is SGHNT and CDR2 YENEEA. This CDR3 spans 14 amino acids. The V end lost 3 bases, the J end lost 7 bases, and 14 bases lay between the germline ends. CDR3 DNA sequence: TGTGCCAGCAGCTTCCGCGGAGGAAAGAATACGCAGTATTTT. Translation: CASSFRGGKNTQYF.

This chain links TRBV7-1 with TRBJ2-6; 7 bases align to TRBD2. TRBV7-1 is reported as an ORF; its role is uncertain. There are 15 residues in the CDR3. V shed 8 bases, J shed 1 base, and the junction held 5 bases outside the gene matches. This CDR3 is CASSRGGSGANVLTF. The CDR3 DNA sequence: TGTGCCAGCTCGCGGGGAGGGTCTGGGGCCAACGTCCTGACTTTC.

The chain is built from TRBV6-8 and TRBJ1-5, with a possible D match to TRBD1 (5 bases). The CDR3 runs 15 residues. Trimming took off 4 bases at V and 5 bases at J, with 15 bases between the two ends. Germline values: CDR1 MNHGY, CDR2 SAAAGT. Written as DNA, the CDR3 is TGTGCCAGCAGTTCCCGGGACCGCCGAGATCAGCCCCAGCATTTT. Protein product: CASSSRDRRDQPQHF.

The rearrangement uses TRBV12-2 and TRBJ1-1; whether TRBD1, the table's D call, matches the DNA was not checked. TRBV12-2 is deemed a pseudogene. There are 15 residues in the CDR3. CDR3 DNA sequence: TGTGCAAGTCGCTCAAAGCTTGACAGGGACACTGAAGCTTTCTTT. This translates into CASRSKLDRDTEAFF.

Here the CDR3 DNA reads TGTGCCAGTAGTATTCTCCGCCCCGGTGGGGTCCTCACAGATACGCAGTATTTT. Its protein is CASSILRPGGVLTDTQYF. This chain uses TRBV19 with TRBJ2-3; D is uncertain. Germline V gene lookup returns CDR1 LNHDA and CDR2 SQIVND (reference sequence). Trimming stripped 3 bases from V and 2 bases from J, with 21 bases between. This CDR3 contains 18 residues.

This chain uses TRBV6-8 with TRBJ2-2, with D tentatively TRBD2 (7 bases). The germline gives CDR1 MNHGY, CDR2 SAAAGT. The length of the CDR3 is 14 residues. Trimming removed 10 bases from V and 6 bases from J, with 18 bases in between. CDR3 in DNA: TGTGCCACCCACCGGGGGGCCAATCCCGGGGAGCTGTTTTTT. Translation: CATHRGANPGELFF.

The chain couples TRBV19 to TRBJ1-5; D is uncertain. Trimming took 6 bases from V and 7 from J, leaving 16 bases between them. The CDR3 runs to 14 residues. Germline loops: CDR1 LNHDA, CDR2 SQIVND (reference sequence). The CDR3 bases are TGTGCCAGTAGAGGTCACGGGGTAGGACAGCCCCAGCATTTT. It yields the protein CASRGHGVGQPQHF.